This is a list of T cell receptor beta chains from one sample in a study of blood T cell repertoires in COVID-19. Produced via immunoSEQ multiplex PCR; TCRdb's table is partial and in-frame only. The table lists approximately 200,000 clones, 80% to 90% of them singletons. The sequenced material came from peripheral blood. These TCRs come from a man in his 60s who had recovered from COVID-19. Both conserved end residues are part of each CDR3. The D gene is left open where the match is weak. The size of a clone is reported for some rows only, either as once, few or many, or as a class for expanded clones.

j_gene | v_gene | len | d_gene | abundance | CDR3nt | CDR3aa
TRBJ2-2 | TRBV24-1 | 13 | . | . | TGTGCCACCGCCTCCAGCGCCAACGGGGAGCTGTTTTTT | CATASSANGELFF
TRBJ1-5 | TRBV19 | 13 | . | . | TGTGCCAGTAGTTTTGACAGGAGCCAGCCCCAGCATTTT | CASSFDRSQPQHF
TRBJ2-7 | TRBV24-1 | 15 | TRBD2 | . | TGTGCCACCAGCGCCTCGACTAGCCGGTTCTACGAGCAGTACTTC | CATSASTSRFYEQYF
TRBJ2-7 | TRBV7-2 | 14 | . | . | TGTGCCAGCAGCCTAGCGACTAGCTCCTACGAGCAGTACTTC | CASSLATSSYEQYF
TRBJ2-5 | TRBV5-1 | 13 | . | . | TGCGCCAGCAGCTCCGGGACACAAGAGACCCAGTACTTC | CASSSGTQETQYF
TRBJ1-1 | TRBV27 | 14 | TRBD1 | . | TGTGCCAGCAGTAAAGGACAGGGTCTCACTGAAGCTTTCTTT | CASSKGQGLTEAFF
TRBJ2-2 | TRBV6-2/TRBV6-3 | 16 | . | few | TGTGCCAGCAGTCCCGCGGGGCGGGGCAGCACCGGGGAGCTGTTTTTT | CASSPAGRGSTGELFF
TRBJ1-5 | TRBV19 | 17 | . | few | TGTGCCAGTAGTATAGATCGAGGTAGGGGGTACAATCAGCCCCAGCATTTT | CASSIDRGRGYNQPQHF
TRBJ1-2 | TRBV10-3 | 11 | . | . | TGTCAGAGTCACTCGGGCTATGGCTACACCTTC | CQSHSGYGYTF
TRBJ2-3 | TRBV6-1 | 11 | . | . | TGTGCCAGCAGCCTGAGGTTTGCGCAGTATTTT | CASSLRFAQYF
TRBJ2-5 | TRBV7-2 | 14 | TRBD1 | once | TGTGCCAGCAGCTCGGGACAGGGGGAAGAGACCCAGTACTTC | CASSSGQGEETQYF
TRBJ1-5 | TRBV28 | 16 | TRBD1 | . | TGTGCCAGCAGTTGGACAGGGGGCCGGGGCAATCAGCCCCAGCATTTT | CASSWTGGRGNQPQHF
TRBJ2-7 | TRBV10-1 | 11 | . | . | TGCGCCAGCAGTGGAGGGTACGAGCAGTACTTC | CASSGGYEQYF
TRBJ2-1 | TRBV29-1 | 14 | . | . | TGCAGCGTGCCAGGGATTCTCGACCACAATGAGCAGTTCTTC | CSVPGILDHNEQFF
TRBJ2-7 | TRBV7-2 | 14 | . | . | TGTGCCAGCAGCAACCAGCCCGGAGGCGGGGAGCAGTACTTC | CASSNQPGGGEQYF
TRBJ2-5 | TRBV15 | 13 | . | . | TGTGCCACCAGCAAGGGGGTCCAAGAGACCCAGTACTTC | CATSKGVQETQYF
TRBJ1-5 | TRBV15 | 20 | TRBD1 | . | TGTGCCACCAGCAGAGATGTCGGCTCTCGGGACAGCGCCAGCAATCAGCCCCAGCATTTT | CATSRDVGSRDSASNQPQHF
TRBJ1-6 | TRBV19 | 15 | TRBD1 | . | TGTGCCAGCCTAGACAGGGAAGTGATTAATTCACCCCTCCACTTT | CASLDREVINSPLHF
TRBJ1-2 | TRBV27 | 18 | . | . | TGTGCCAGCAGTTTAAGGGGGGGCGGACTAGATTCTAACTATGGCTACACCTTC | CASSLRGGGLDSNYGYTF
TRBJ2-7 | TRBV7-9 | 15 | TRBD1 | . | TGTGCCAGCAGCCGCCTGGGGGACAGATCCTACGAGCAGTACTTC | CASSRLGDRSYEQYF
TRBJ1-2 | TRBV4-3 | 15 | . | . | TGCGCCAGCACCTCGTCGCGGAGCAGTCTCGGCGGCTACACCTTC | CASTSSRSSLGGYTF
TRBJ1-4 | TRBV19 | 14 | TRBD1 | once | TGTGCCAGTAGCGGGACAGGGGCTAATGAAAAACTGTTTTTT | CASSGTGANEKLFF
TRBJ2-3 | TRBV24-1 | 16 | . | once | TGTGCCACCAGTGATAATAGCAGGGTGAAGGCAGATACGCAGTATTTT | CATSDNSRVKADTQYF
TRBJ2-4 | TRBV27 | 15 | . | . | TGTGCCAGCAGTTCTCAGACAGGGCGTAGCGGCATTCAGTACTTC | CASSSQTGRSGIQYF
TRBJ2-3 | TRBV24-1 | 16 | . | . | TGTGCCACCAGTGACCCTCAAGCCCTTAGCACAGATACGCAGTATTTT | CATSDPQALSTDTQYF
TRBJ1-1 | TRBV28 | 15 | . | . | TGTGCCAGCAACACTGGGACTTATCTCGGGACTGAAGCTTTCTTT | CASNTGTYLGTEAFF
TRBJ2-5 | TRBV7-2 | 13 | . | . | TGTGCCAGCAGCACCTACAGGCAAGAGACCCAGTACTTC | CASSTYRQETQYF
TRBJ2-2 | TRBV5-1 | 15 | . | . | TGCGCCAGCAGTCGATCCACAGCGGGTACCGGGGAGCTGTTTTTT | CASSRSTAGTGELFF
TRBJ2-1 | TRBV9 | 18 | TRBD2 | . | TGTGCCAGCAGCGCGGTGGAGGGACTAGCGGGGGTGAAGAATGAGCAGTTCTTC | CASSAVEGLAGVKNEQFF
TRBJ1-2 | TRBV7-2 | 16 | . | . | TGTGCCAGCAGCCCCCCGGCAGGTAGTGTTAACTATGGCTACACCTTC | CASSPPAGSVNYGYTF
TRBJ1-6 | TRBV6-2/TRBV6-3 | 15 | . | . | TGTGCCAGCAGTGGAGCGTGGACCTATAATTCACCCCTCCACTTT | CASSGAWTYNSPLHF
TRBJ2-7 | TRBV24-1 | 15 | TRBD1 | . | TGTGCCACCAGTGTTGGGACAGGGGCAACCTACGAGCAGTACTTC | CATSVGTGATYEQYF
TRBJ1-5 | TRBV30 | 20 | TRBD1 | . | TGTGCCTGGAGTGTGGGACAGGGGAAAGGGGATGAATATAGCAATCAGCCCCAGCATTTT | CAWSVGQGKGDEYSNQPQHF
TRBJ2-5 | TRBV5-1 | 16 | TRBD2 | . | TGCGCCAGCAGCTTGGCCTCTAGCGGGAGGCAAGAGACCCAGTACTTC | CASSLASSGRQETQYF
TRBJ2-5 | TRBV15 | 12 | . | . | TGTGCCACCAGCAGAGATGGCGAGACCCAGTACTTC | CATSRDGETQYF
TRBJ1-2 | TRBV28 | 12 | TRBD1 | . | TGTGCCAGCAGGGGGACAGGGGGCGGCTACACCTTC | CASRGTGGGYTF
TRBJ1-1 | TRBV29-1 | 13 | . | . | TGCAGCGTTGAAGAACAGGGGAACACTGAAGCTTTCTTT | CSVEEQGNTEAFF
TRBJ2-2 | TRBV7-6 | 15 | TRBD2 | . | TGTGCCAGCAGCGGCCTAGCGGGATGGACCGGGGAGCTGTTTTTT | CASSGLAGWTGELFF
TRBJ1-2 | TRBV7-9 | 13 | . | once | TGTGCCAGCAGCCTAGATGGGCCCTATGGCTACACCTTC | CASSLDGPYGYTF
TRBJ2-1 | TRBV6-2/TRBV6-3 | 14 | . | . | TGTGCCAGCAGTGGTGGAGGGCTCTACAATGAGCAGTTCTTC | CASSGGGLYNEQFF